This T cell receptor beta chain came from a study of CD8 T cells in ankylosing spondylitis (dated by TCRdb to about 2017). Notes on the research overall: The study set out to find disease-linked TCR variants by profiling T cell receptor beta repertoires in ankylosing spondylitis patients and healthy donors. The full study cohort comprised 25 ankylosing spondylitis patients and 85 to 120 healthy donors. Peripheral blood was sampled, and synovial fluid was additionally collected from ankylosing spondylitis patients.

V sheds 0 bases and J sheds 3 bases, leaving 11 bases between their ends. Via the germline V gene (reference sequence), CDR1 is SEHNR and CDR2 FQNEAQ. The CDR3 sequence holds 15 residues, the cysteine and phenylalanine included. Solely the CDR3 DNA is kept, with 45 bases framed from the first base. Data came from an Illumina HiSeq 2500. Quantitative 5'-RACE with molecular barcodes was used to prepare TCR beta libraries. The study's processing was this. A new computational method based on a probabilistic model of VDJ rearrangement was used to identify disease-linked TCR variants. TCRdb trimmed the raw reads at Q25, called clones with MiXCR and kept productive beta chains. Rows are combined by CDR3 protein, so each entry shows the most common genes and DNA. In this record, the V and J calls reflect TCRdb's handling and not the investigators' own analysis. Here the sample has 250,000 to 300,000 distinct CDR3 sequences; about 20% occur a single time. The ten most abundant clones make up 7.5% to 9% of the sample.

Only a few counts were recorded for this clonotype. Its antigen is currently not known. Per-nucleotide qualities are absent, and no much larger clonotype sits a single base away. What the authors observed across the whole study: Some TCR beta motif variants had previously been reported in synovial fluid and blood of reactive arthritis patients, which suggested common disease-initiation mechanisms. According to the report, matched synovial fluid samples from ankylosing spondylitis patients were significantly enriched for the disease-linked clones. A TCR beta motif of several highly homologous amino acid variants appeared characteristic of blood from ankylosing spondylitis patients. A CD8+ phenotype was shown by the disease-linked clones, which were found at relatively low frequencies in peripheral blood.

The chain was built from TRBV7-9 and TRBJ1-1; the D gene is perhaps TRBD1, from 6 matching bases. The source material was blood, either unsorted or a sorted T cell fraction (not recorded which). The clonotype comes from a male donor with ankylosing spondylitis or in good health (not recorded which). The CDR3 region: CASSLAGGGDTEAFF. The DNA sequence is as follows: TGTGCCAGCAGCTTAGCAGGAGGGGGTGACACTGAAGCTTTCTTT.